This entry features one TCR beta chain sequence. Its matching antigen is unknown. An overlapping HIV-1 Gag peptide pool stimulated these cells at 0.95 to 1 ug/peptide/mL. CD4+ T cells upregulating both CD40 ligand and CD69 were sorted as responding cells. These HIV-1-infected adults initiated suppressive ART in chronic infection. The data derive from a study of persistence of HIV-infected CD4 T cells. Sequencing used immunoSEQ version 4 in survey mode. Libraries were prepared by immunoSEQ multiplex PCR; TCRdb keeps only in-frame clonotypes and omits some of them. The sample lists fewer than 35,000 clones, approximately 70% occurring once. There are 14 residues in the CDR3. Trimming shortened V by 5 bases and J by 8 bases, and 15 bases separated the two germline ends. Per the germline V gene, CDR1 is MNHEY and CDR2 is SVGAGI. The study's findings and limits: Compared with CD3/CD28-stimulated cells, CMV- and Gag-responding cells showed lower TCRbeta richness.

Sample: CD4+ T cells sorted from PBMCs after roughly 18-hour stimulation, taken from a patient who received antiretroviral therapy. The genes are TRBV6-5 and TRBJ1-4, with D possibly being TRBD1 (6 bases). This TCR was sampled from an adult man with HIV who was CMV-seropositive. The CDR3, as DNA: TGTGCCAGCAGTACACAGGGCCTTGGGGAAAAACTGTTTTTT. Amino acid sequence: CASSTQGLGEKLFF.